The 6 T cell receptor beta chains listed next were all sequenced from one sample in a study of blood T cell repertoires in COVID-19 (dated by TCRdb to 2018 to 2020). Library creation used the immunoSEQ multiplex PCR assay. Sourced from immuneACCESS, this table was stored by TCRdb with only in-frame sequences that have V and J called. A share of the clones is absent; for the studies checked, an unresolved V gene accounts for under half, and the remainder has no known explanation. A total of over 120,000 clones appear in this sample, 88% of them only once. About 1.7% of the sample goes to the ten largest clones. Sequencing used peripheral blood. The origin of the receptors is a woman aged 50 to 60 with acute or convalescent COVID-19.

Here the CDR3 DNA reads TGTGCCAGCAGTTATAAGGGGTTCTCCTACAATGAGCAGTTCTTC. This sequence encodes CASSYKGFSYNEQFF. The chain is built from TRBV6-2 or TRBV6-3 and TRBJ2-1, with a possible D match to TRBD1 (5 bases). This CDR3 contains 15 residues. Germline V gives CDR1 MNHEY, CDR2 SVGEGT. The ends were cut back, 3 bases at V and 0 bases at J, with 9 bases in the middle.

The J gene is TRBJ2-1, the V gene TRBV19, with 11 bases identical to TRBD2. Trimming took 2 bases from V and 8 from J; bases not matched to a gene: 5. CDR3 length equals 15 residues. Germline V lookup: CDR1 LNHDA, CDR2 SQIVND (reference sequence). The chain's CDR3 is CASSISSGRFYEQFF. CDR3 nucleotide sequence: TGTGCCAGTAGTATATCTAGCGGGAGGTTCTATGAGCAGTTCTTC. Using reference TRBV19 and TRBJ2-1 for the parts outside the CDR3, the full variable domain is DGGITQSPKYLFRKEGQNVTLSCEQNLNHDAMYWYRQDPGQGLRLIYYSQIVNDFQKGDIAEGYSVSREKKESFPLTVTSAQKNPTAFYLCASSISSGRFYEQFFGPGTRLTVL.

This clone was counted a single time. The V gene is TRBV6-5, the J gene TRBJ1-2, with 8 bases aligning to TRBD1. The ends lost 6 bases at V and 4 bases at J; junction bases unmatched: 7. Per germline, CDR1 MNHEY and CDR2 SVGAGI. This CDR3 has 14 residues. The CDR3: CASSQDRAGYGYTF. The CDR3 coding sequence is TGTGCCAGCAGCCAGGACAGGGCGGGCTATGGCTACACCTTC.

V gene TRBV20-1 combines with J gene TRBJ1-5; no reliable D call. CDR1 and CDR2 (germline): DFQATT, SNEGSKA (reference sequence). Trimming left V 3 bases short and J 7 bases short, with 10 bases between. There are 12 residues in the CDR3. The chain's CDR3 is CSASSEGQPQHF. Written as DNA, the CDR3 is TGCAGTGCTAGTAGCGAGGGCCAGCCCCAGCATTTT.

V gene TRBV5-4 combines with J gene TRBJ1-1; D is perhaps TRBD1 (5 bases). The CDR3 totals 14 residues. The V end lost 2 bases, the J end lost 3 bases, and 11 bases lay between the germline ends. Germline-derived CDR1 and CDR2 are SGHNT and YYREEE (reference sequence). The CDR3 nucleotides are TGTGCCAGCAGCTTCAGGGTCTCGGACACTGAAGCTTTCTTT. Residues: CASSFRVSDTEAFF. The full variable domain, completed using reference TRBV5-4 and TRBJ1-1, is ETGVTQSPTHLIKTRGQQVTLRCSSQSGHNTVSWYQQALGQGPQFIFQYYREEENGRGNFPPRFSGLQFPNYSSELNVNALELDDSALYLCASSFRVSDTEAFFGQGTRLTVV.

V gene TRBV28 combines with J gene TRBJ1-2, with D possibly TRBD1 on 6 matching bases. This CDR3 is 12 amino acids long. Germline assignment: CDR1 MDHEN and CDR2 SYDVKM. The V end was cut by 4 bases, the J end by 8 bases, with 11 bases between. The CDR3 is CASSWGQGGYTF. The CDR3 DNA reads as TGTGCCAGCAGTTGGGGGCAGGGAGGCTACACCTTC.